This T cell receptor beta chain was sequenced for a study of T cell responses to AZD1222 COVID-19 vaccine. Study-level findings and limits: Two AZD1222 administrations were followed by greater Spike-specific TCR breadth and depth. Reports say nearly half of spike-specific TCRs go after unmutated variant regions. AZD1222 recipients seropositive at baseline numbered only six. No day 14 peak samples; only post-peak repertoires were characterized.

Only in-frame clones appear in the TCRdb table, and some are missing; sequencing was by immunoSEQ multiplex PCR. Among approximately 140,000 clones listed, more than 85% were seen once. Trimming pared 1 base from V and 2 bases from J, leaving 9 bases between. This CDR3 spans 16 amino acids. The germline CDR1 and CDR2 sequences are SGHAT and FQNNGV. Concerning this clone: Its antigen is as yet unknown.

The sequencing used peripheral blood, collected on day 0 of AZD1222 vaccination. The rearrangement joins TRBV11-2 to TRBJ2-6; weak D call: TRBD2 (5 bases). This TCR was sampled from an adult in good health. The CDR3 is CASSLVGRPGANVLTF. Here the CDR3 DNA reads TGTGCCAGCAGCTTAGTGGGGAGACCTGGGGCCAACGTCCTGACTTTC.